A single sample is the source of the 3 T cell receptor beta chains below, sequenced in a study of PD-1 blockade in classical Hodgkin lymphoma. Time point described: cycle 4 day 1 (C4D1), after 5 to 7 weeks of nivolumab. Exposure to brentuximab vedotin varied, and each patient had relapsed following autologous stem cell transplantation. Repertoires were generated with immunoSEQ multiplex PCR, while TCRdb's copy carries only in-frame clones and drops some. The repertoire holds tens of thousands of clones, with around 74% as singletons. Source: peripheral blood mononuclear cells (PBMCs), taken before the fourth cycle of nivolumab. The receptors derive from a human donor with classical Hodgkin lymphoma.

V and J are TRBV9 and TRBJ1-2; D unclear. Looked up from germline, CDR1 is SGDLS and CDR2 is YYNGEE. CDR3 length equals 14 residues. V was cut by 0 bases and J by 5 bases, with 11 bases left in between. This CDR3 reads CASSVGSALYGYTF. The CDR3 DNA reads as TGTGCCAGCAGCGTAGGTTCAGCCCTTTATGGCTACACCTTC.

V is TRBV6-1 and J is TRBJ2-7, with D possibly called TRBD1 or TRBD2 (5 bases each). The ends were cut back, 7 bases at V and 6 bases at J, with 10 bases in the middle. Germline V gene lookup returns CDR1 MNHNS and CDR2 SASEGT. This CDR3 contains 11 residues. The CDR3 DNA follows: TGTGCCAGCAAGATGGGACCCGAGCAGTACTTC. Translated: CASKMGPEQYF.

The chain recombines TRBV19 with TRBJ2-6; no clear D. The CDR3 has 15 amino acids. V was trimmed by 0 bases and J by 3 bases, leaving 6 bases between them. Germline assignment: CDR1 LNHDA and CDR2 SQIVND (reference sequence). CDR3 residues: CASSIEGVGANVLTF. The CDR3 coding sequence is TGTGCCAGTAGTATAGAAGGTGTTGGGGCCAACGTCCTGACTTTC.